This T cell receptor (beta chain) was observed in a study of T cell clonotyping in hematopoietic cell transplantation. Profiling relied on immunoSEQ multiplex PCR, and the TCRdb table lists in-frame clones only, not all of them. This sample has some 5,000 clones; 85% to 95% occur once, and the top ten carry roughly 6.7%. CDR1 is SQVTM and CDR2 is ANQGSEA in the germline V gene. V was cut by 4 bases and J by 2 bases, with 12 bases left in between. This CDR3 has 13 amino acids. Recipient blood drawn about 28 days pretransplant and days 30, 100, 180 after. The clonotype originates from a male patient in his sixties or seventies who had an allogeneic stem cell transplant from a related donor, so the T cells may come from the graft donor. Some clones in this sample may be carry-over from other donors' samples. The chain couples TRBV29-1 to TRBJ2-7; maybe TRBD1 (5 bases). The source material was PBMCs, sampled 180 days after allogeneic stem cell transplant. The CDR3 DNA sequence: TGCAGCGTTGGCTACGCAGGGCCCTACGAGCAGTACTTC. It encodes CSVGYAGPYEQYF.